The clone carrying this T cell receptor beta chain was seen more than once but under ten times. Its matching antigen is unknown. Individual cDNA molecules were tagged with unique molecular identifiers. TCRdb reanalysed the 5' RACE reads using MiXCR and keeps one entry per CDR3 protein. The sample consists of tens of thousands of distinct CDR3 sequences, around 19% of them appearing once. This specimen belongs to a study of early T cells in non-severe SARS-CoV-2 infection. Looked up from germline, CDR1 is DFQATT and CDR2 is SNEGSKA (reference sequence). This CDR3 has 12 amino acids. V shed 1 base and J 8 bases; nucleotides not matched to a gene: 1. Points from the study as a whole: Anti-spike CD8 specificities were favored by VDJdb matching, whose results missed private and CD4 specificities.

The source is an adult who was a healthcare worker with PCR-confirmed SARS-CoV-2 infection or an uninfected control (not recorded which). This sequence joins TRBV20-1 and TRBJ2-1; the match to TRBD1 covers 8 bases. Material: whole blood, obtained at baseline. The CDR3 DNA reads TGCAGTGCTAGAGGACAGGGGTATGAGCAGTTCTTC. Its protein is CSARGQGYEQFF.